Below are 21 T cell receptor beta chains sequenced from a single sample in a study of T cell changes during pregnancy in multiple sclerosis (dated by TCRdb to the late 2010s). The library was built by means of the immunoSEQ multiplex PCR assay. TCRdb stores this immuneACCESS table with in-frame sequences only. Part of the clones is absent; in the studies checked, under half of the shortfall reflects unresolved V genes, and no reason is known for the rest. The sample has tens of thousands of clones on record, 91% of them singletons. The ten largest clones represent 1% to 1.5% of the sample. The starting material was peripheral blood, obtained after pregnancy. Receptor source: a female donor in good health, enrolled as a control in a pregnancy study.

This chain links TRBV2 with TRBJ2-7, with D uncertain. Trimming removed 0 bases from V and 0 bases from J, with 6 bases in between. The CDR3 sequence is 14 residues long. CDR1 and CDR2 (germline): SNHLY, FYNNEI. The CDR3 DNA reads as TGTGCCAGCAGTGAAGCGGGCCGCTCCTACGAGCAGTACTTC. Translated, it gives CASSEAGRSYEQYF.

The chain joins TRBV10-3 to TRBJ1-3; no firm D call. V lost 7 bases to trimming and J lost 3 bases, with 10 bases between them. Per the germline V gene, CDR1 is ENHRY and CDR2 is SYGVKD. The length of the CDR3 is 13 residues. The CDR3 sequence: CAITPSFGNTIYF. The CDR3 DNA sequence: TGTGCCATCACTCCCAGTTTTGGAAACACCATATATTTT.

This chain links TRBV30 with TRBJ2-5, with TRBD2 matching over 7 bases. The CDR3 runs 14 residues. Germline loops: CDR1 GTSNPN, CDR2 SVGIG (reference sequence). The junction had 5 bases not matched to a gene; V was cut back by 0 bases and J by 4 bases. CDR3 bases: TGTGCCTGGAGTGTGGGGGGGGTACTAGAGACCCAGTACTTC. It codes for CAWSVGGVLETQYF.

The chain joins TRBV4-3 to TRBJ1-3; 11 nucleotides align to TRBD1. V dropped 5 bases and J dropped 1; count of bases not matched to a gene: 7. CDR1 is LGHNA, CDR2 YSLEER, per germline. The CDR3 has 17 residues. Here the CDR3 reads CASSGGTGGLSGNTIYF. For the CDR3, the DNA is TGCGCCAGCAGCGGAGGGACAGGGGGTCTGTCTGGAAACACCATATATTTT.

The J gene is TRBJ2-5, the V gene TRBV11-3; D possibly corresponds to TRBD1 (5 bases). Germline V gives CDR1 SGHNT, CDR2 YENEEA. The CDR3 loop spans 15 amino acids. V lost 5 bases and J 5 bases, leaving 18 bases between the germline ends. The CDR3 DNA reads TGTGCCAGCAGCCCCACCCCCAGGGTTGGGGAGACCCAGTACTTC. Its translation is CASSPTPRVGETQYF.

The chain is built from TRBV6-4 and TRBJ2-6, with D unresolved. Trimming took 0 bases from V and 0 from J, leaving 3 bases between them. Germline V gives CDR1 MRHNA, CDR2 SNTAGT. The CDR3 has 15 residues. CDR3 region: CASSDSSSGANVLTF. The CDR3 DNA sequence: TGTGCCAGCAGTGACTCGAGCTCTGGGGCCAACGTCCTGACTTTC.

This clone was seen once. The gene calls are TRBV5-1 and TRBJ2-2; 10 bases fit TRBD2. The CDR3 consists of 16 residues. V was pared by 3 bases and J by 3 bases, with 5 bases of the junction left unmatched. Germline CDR1 and CDR2: SGHRS and YFSETQ. In DNA, the CDR3 is TGCGCCAGCAGCTCAACAGCGGGGGGGGACACCGGGGAGCTGTTTTTT. Its translation: CASSSTAGGDTGELFF.

The J gene is TRBJ1-5, the V gene TRBV6-1; a possible D gene is TRBD1 (5 bases). This CDR3 has 15 residues. CDR1 is MNHNS, CDR2 SASEGT, per germline. V was pared by 6 bases and J by 0 bases, with 12 bases between. CDR3 in DNA: TGTGCCAGCAGGGTTTTCAGGGATAGCAATCAGCCCCAGCATTTT. Translating it yields CASRVFRDSNQPQHF.

The chain is built from TRBV19 and TRBJ1-1, with 10 bases aligning to TRBD1. With V trimmed by 3 bases and J by 7 bases, 11 bases remained unmatched. The CDR3 length is 16 residues. Germline CDR1 LNHDA, CDR2 SQIVND (reference sequence). The CDR3 loop is CASSIPWTGGGYEAFF. The CDR3 DNA reads TGTGCCAGTAGTATCCCCTGGACAGGGGGGGGTTATGAAGCTTTCTTT.

V gene TRBV6-6 combines with J gene TRBJ1-2; the D is unclear. This CDR3 is built from 14 residues. Looked up from germline, CDR1 is MNHNY and CDR2 is SVGAGI (reference sequence). V was pared by 6 bases and J by 8 bases, with 19 bases between. The CDR3 sequence: CASRPEGGGWGYTF. Here the CDR3 DNA reads TGTGCCAGCAGACCCGAGGGTGGCGGATGGGGCTACACCTTC.

The chain combines TRBV7-9 with TRBJ1-1; D may be TRBD1 (6 bases). Germline CDR1 and CDR2: SEHNR and FQNEAQ (reference sequence). The V and J ends lost 4 bases and 1 base respectively, with 10 bases between them. This CDR3 comprises 14 residues. CDR3 region: CASSSMTGNTEAFF. CDR3 in DNA: TGTGCCAGCAGCTCAATGACAGGGAACACTGAAGCTTTCTTT.

The V call is TRBV30, the J call TRBJ2-5; 8 bases map to TRBD1. Losses at the gene ends were 5 bases for V and 4 bases for J; bases not matched to a gene: 6. From germline, CDR1 is GTSNPN and CDR2 SVGIG (reference sequence). The CDR3 covers 13 residues. CDR3 sequence (DNA): TGTGCCTGGGAGACAGGGGTGGGAGAGACCCAGTACTTC. As protein: CAWETGVGETQYF.

The CDR3 region is CASSKDRPLVNTEAFF. The CDR3 DNA is TGTGCCAGCAGCAAGGACAGGCCACTGGTCAACACTGAAGCTTTCTTT. The rearrangement uses TRBV7-2 and TRBJ1-1, with 7 bases matching TRBD1. With 5 bases clipped from V and 2 bases from J, the junction kept 11 bases outside the gene matches. The CDR3 runs 16 residues. Germline V gene lookup returns CDR1 SGHTA and CDR2 FQGNSA.

V usage is TRBV7-2 and J usage is TRBJ2-3; TRBD2 matches at 8 bases. The CDR3 length is 16 residues. Germline CDR1 is SGHTA and CDR2 is FQGNSA. J lost 5 bases, V lost 4 bases, and 11 bases had no gene match. CDR3 amino acids: CASSSVGGAAGDTQYF. As DNA, the CDR3 is TGTGCCAGCAGCTCCGTCGGGGGGGCTGCTGGAGATACGCAGTATTTT.

This chain joins TRBV6-6 and TRBJ1-5; D gene ambiguous. Trimming took off 6 bases at V and 6 bases at J, with 18 bases between the two ends. CDR1 MNHNY and CDR2 SVGAGI come from the germline V gene (reference sequence). The CDR3 is 15 residues long. The CDR3 bases are TGTGCCAGCAGCTCCGGCCACATTGAGGGTCAGCCCCAGCATTTT. Translating it yields CASSSGHIEGQPQHF.

The chain uses TRBV27 and TRBJ2-7; 9 bases agree with TRBD2. There are 14 residues in the CDR3. The germline V gene has CDR1 MNHEY and CDR2 SMNVEV (reference sequence). Trimming at V came to 7 bases and at J to 6 bases, leaving 10 bases not matched to a gene. In DNA form, the CDR3 reads TGTGCCAGCACCTGGCGGGGGGGCGAAAGCGAGCAGTACTTC. Residues: CASTWRGGESEQYF.

This chain uses TRBV19 with TRBJ1-1; D is possibly TRBD1 (5 bases). The CDR3 length is 14 residues. Germline V CDR1 and CDR2: LNHDA, SQIVND (reference sequence). Trimming removed 1 base at V and 11 bases at J, with 17 bases between. The CDR3 sequence is CASSIARTRQRAFF. CDR3 coding DNA: TGTGCCAGTAGTATAGCAAGAACCAGACAGAGGGCTTTCTTT.

The rearrangement links TRBV7-9 to TRBJ1-4; TRBD1 matches at 8 bases. Per the germline V gene, CDR1 is SEHNR and CDR2 is FQNEAQ (reference sequence). V gave up 5 bases and J gave up 7 bases; unmatched junction bases: 6. The CDR3 is made up of 14 amino acids. This chain's CDR3 is CASSKGQAGEKLFF. The CDR3 DNA follows: TGTGCCAGCAGCAAGGGACAGGCAGGTGAAAAACTGTTTTTT.

The chain joins TRBV27 to TRBJ1-2; D uncertain. The CDR3 consists of 19 residues. CDR1 MNHEY and CDR2 SMNVEV come from the germline V gene (reference sequence). Between the trimmed V and J ends, which lost 1 base and 3 bases, there was a span of 24 bases. This chain's CDR3 is CASSLYQVVSRREYYGYTF. The DNA for the CDR3 is TGTGCCAGCAGTTTATACCAGGTTGTCAGCCGCCGGGAATACTATGGCTACACCTTC.

The rearrangement joins TRBV11-2 to TRBJ2-1, with 8 bases matching TRBD2. Germline CDR1 is SGHAT and CDR2 is FQNNGV. The CDR3 totals 15 residues. Trimming removed 1 base from V and 7 bases from J; junction bases left unmatched: 6. CDR3 residues: CASSLGLAGRNEQFF. The CDR3 nucleotides read TGTGCCAGCAGCTTAGGGTTAGCGGGGAGGAATGAGCAGTTCTTC.

The chain has TRBV19 and TRBJ1-3, with D unresolved. The CDR3 runs 15 residues. V was pared by 4 bases and J by 0 bases, with 10 bases between. The germline gives CDR1 LNHDA, CDR2 SQIVND (reference sequence). Here the CDR3 reads CASSTNSFSGNTIYF. CDR3 DNA sequence: TGTGCCAGTAGTACCAACAGCTTCTCTGGAAACACCATATATTTT.